This T cell receptor beta chain came from a study of T cell responses to AZD1222 COVID-19 vaccine. The CDR3 length is 16 residues. V was pared by 5 bases and J by 1 base, with 15 bases between. Per germline, CDR1 SNHLY and CDR2 FYNNEI. Data came from immunoSEQ multiplex PCR; TCRdb stores just in-frame clones and leaves some out. The sample has about 150,000 clones, 89% seen once. The chain combines TRBV2 with TRBJ1-5, with TRBD1 as a possible D gene (6 bases). Sequences were derived from peripheral blood, sampled on day 0 of AZD1222 vaccination. The sequence derives from an adult in good health. The CDR3 here is CASSSKTGGSNQPQHF. In DNA, the CDR3 is TGTGCCAGCAGTAGTAAGACAGGTGGGAGCAATCAGCCCCAGCATTTT.